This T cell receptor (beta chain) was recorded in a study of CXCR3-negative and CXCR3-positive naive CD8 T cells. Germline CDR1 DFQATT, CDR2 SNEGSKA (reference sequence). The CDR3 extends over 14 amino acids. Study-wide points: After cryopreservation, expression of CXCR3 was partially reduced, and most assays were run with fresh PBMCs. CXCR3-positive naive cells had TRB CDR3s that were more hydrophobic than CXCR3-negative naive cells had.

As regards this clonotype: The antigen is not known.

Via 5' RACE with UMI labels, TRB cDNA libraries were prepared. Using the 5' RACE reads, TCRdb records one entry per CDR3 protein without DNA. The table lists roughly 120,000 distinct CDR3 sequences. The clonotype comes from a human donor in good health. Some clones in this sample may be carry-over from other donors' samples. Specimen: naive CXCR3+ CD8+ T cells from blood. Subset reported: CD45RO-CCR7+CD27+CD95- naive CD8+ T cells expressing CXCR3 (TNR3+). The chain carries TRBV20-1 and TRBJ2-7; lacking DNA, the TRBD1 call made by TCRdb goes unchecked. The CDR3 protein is CSARVGTGDYEQYF.